This passage covers 15 T cell receptor beta chains from one sample sequenced in a study of response to subunit inactivated influenza vaccine. One entry per CDR3 protein results from TCRdb running MiXCR on the RT-PCR reads. The repertoire consists of roughly 570,000 distinct CDR3 sequences, with 10% to 15% occurring once and the leading ten covering under 15%. The material sequenced was PBMCs from blood, taken roughly 48 days after vaccination. The receptors stem from a man aged 50 to 59 who received an inactivated influenza vaccine.

The chain joins TRBV24-1 to TRBJ2-5; D gene uncertain. Deletions cut 7 bases from V and 7 bases from J, with 15 bases between. CDR1 and CDR2 (germline): KGHDR, SFDVKD. The CDR3 runs to 13 residues. The CDR3 coding sequence is TGTGCCACCAGCGCGATATGGGGTGGGACCCAGTACTTC. It yields the protein CATSAIWGGTQYF.

This chain joins TRBV6-2 or TRBV6-3 and TRBJ2-7; D ambiguous. The CDR3 totals 11 residues. From germline, CDR1 is MNHEY and CDR2 SVGEGT. Trimming took off 7 bases at V and 8 bases at J, with 12 bases between the two ends. CDR3 nucleotide sequence: TGTGCCAGCAAGGAAAGGGCTAAGCAGTACTTC. As protein: CASKERAKQYF.

The table lists this clonotype with a few counts. The genes are TRBV7-9 and TRBJ2-1; TRBD1 matches at 9 bases. From germline, CDR1 is SEHNR and CDR2 FQNEAQ (reference sequence). Trimming at V came to 1 base and at J to 7 bases, leaving 5 bases not matched to a gene. The CDR3 totals 15 residues. The CDR3 nucleotides read TGTGCCAGCAGCTTAGACAGGGGGCTAAAGAATGAGCAGTTCTTC. Amino acids: CASSLDRGLKNEQFF.

The CDR3 here is CASSLFTGTGRSQPQHF. CDR3 nucleotide sequence: TGTGCCAGCAGCTTATTCACAGGGACAGGGAGGAGTCAGCCCCAGCATTTT. V usage is TRBV7-9 and J usage is TRBJ1-5, with 9 bases that match TRBD1. Germline CDR1 reads SEHNR; CDR2 reads FQNEAQ (reference sequence). V lost 2 bases to trimming and J lost 6 bases; unmatched junction nucleotides: 11. This CDR3 has 17 residues.

The V call is TRBV12-3 or TRBV12-4, the J call TRBJ2-5; 10 bases line up with TRBD2. The CDR3 length is 17 residues. V gave up 6 bases and J gave up 1 base; unmatched junction bases: 11. The CDR3 loop is CASRSPLSGRAQETQYF. The DNA for the CDR3 is TGTGCCAGCAGAAGCCCCCTAAGCGGGAGGGCCCAAGAGACCCAGTACTTC.

V is TRBV15 and J is TRBJ1-2; D gene uncertain. V shed 0 bases and J shed 7 bases, with 6 bases lying between them. The germline V gene encodes CDR1 LNHNV and CDR2 YYDKDF (reference sequence). This CDR3 spans 12 amino acids. Here the CDR3 reads CATSRDYGGYTF. In DNA form, the CDR3 reads TGTGCCACCAGCAGAGATTACGGTGGCTACACCTTC.

This clonotype was seen more than once but under ten times. The chain joins TRBV6-5 to TRBJ1-3; 7 bases align to TRBD1. The CDR3 length is 16 residues. Germline lookup yields CDR1 MNHEY and CDR2 SVGAGI. The junction had 8 bases not matched to a gene; V was cut back by 2 bases and J by 4 bases. The CDR3 sequence is CASSYTGVIPGNTIYF. CDR3 DNA: TGTGCCAGCAGTTACACAGGGGTAATACCGGGAAACACCATATATTTT.

The gene calls are TRBV7-9 and TRBJ2-7; the match to TRBD2 covers 11 bases. The CDR3 covers 14 residues. Germline V gene sequence: CDR1 SEHNR, CDR2 FQNEAQ (reference sequence). Germline trimming cut 7 bases from V and 5 bases from J; bases unmatched to any gene: 7. CDR3 residues: CASTISGGADEQYF. The CDR3 nucleotides are TGTGCCAGCACCATTAGCGGGGGGGCCGACGAGCAGTACTTC. The complete variable domain, with remaining parts taken from reference TRBV7-9 and TRBJ2-7, reads DTGVSQNPRHKITKRGQNVTFRCDPISEHNRLYWYRQTLGQGPEFLTYFQNEAQLEKSRLLSDRFSAERPKGSFSTLEIQRTEQGDSAMYLCASTISGGADEQYFGPGTRLTVT.

J is TRBJ2-7 and V is TRBV27; perhaps TRBD1 as D (5 bases). Trimming left V 5 bases short and J 1 base short, with 9 bases between. CDR1 and CDR2 (germline): MNHEY, SMNVEV (reference sequence). The CDR3 runs to 13 residues. The CDR3 nucleotides read TGTGCCAGCAGTCTCCGACAGTCCTACGAGCAGTACTTC. As protein: CASSLRQSYEQYF.

In this sample, this clonotype turned up a few times. This chain joins TRBV20-1 and TRBJ1-1; 8 bases are a match to TRBD1. Germline CDR1 is DFQATT and CDR2 is SNEGSKA (reference sequence). This CDR3 spans 14 amino acids. Trimming cost V 4 bases and J 0 bases; bases outside gene matches: 4. DNA of the CDR3: TGCAGTGCTACCCAGGGGGCCTTGAACACTGAAGCTTTCTTT. Translated, it gives CSATQGALNTEAFF.

Ten or more counts support this clonotype. This chain uses TRBV7-6 with TRBJ2-3; TRBD2 matches at 11 bases. CDR3 size: 15 residues. Germline CDR1 SGHVS, CDR2 FNYEAQ. Trimming cost V 5 bases and J 4 bases; bases outside gene matches: 5. CDR3 nucleotides: TGTGCCAGCAGCCCGCTAGCGGGGGGAGCAGATACGCAGTATTTT. This gives the protein CASSPLAGGADTQYF.

CDR3 loop: CASSGTSGADTQYF. The CDR3 DNA sequence: TGTGCCAGCAGTGGGACTAGCGGGGCAGATACGCAGTATTTT. This chain links TRBV2 with TRBJ2-3; 12 nucleotides line up with TRBD2. This CDR3 has 14 amino acids. Germline V gene sequence: CDR1 SNHLY, CDR2 FYNNEI. With 4 bases clipped from V and 4 bases from J, the junction kept 0 bases outside the gene matches.

V is TRBV5-5 and J is TRBJ1-3; no firm D call. Germline V gives CDR1 SGHKS, CDR2 YYEKEE (reference sequence). The CDR3 loop spans 15 amino acids. The V gene lost 0 bases and the J gene lost 0 bases, with 7 bases spanning the gap. The CDR3 nucleotides are TGTGCCAGCAGCTTGGATCACTTCTCTGGAAACACCATATATTTT. Protein sequence: CASSLDHFSGNTIYF. The full variable domain, rest sourced from reference TRBV5-5 and TRBJ1-3, is DAGVTQSPTHLIKTRGQQVTLRCSPISGHKSVSWYQQVLGQGPQFIFQYYEKEERGRGNFPDRFSARQFPNYSSELNVNALLLGDSALYLCASSLDHFSGNTIYFGEGSWLTVV.

The V gene is TRBV30, the J gene TRBJ2-7; either TRBD1 or TRBD2 may supply D (5 bases each). CDR3 length: 17 amino acids. Germline CDR1 and CDR2: GTSNPN and SVGIG (reference sequence). The V end was cut by 2 bases, the J end by 9 bases, with 29 bases between. CDR3 region: CAWSPGALGMVPEAQYF. Here the CDR3 DNA reads TGTGCCTGGAGTCCCGGGGCCCTGGGCATGGTACCCGAGGCGCAGTACTTC. Using reference TRBV30 and TRBJ2-7 for the parts outside the CDR3, the full variable domain is SQTIHQWPATLVQPVGSPLSLECTVEGTSNPNLYWYRQAAGRGLQLLFYSVGIGQISSEVPQNLSASRPQDRQFILSSKKLLLSDSGFYLCAWSPGALGMVPEAQYFGPGTRLTVT.

The CDR3 bases are TGTGCCAGCAGTTCGGGCGACAGGACCTACGAGCAGTACTTC. It encodes CASSSGDRTYEQYF. The chain links TRBV6-5 to TRBJ2-7; possible D gene TRBD1, 6 bases. V was clipped by 4 bases and J by 2 bases, with 12 bases between them. The CDR3 runs to 14 residues. In germline, CDR1 is MNHEY, CDR2 SVGAGI.